The next 27 T cell receptor beta chains were all read from a single sample in a study of T cell repertoires in cytomegalovirus infection. Each CDR3 protein gets one entry after TCRdb re-called the reads with MiXCR. This sample has 350,000 to 400,000 distinct CDR3 sequences, with about 34% found just once. What these receptors recognize is not known. Sequenced material: cultured PBMCs, taken from culture after CMV antigen stimulation. The receptors derive from a human donor in good health (CMV status not recorded). Some clones in this sample may be carry-over from other donors' samples.

A few counts support this clonotype. The J gene is TRBJ2-1, the V gene TRBV6-5, with D perhaps matching TRBD1 or TRBD2 (5 bases each). Trimming removed 0 bases at V and 7 bases at J, with 13 bases between. This CDR3 contains 15 residues. The V gene's germline CDR1 is MNHEY and CDR2 SVGAGI. This CDR3 reads CASSYSRDVGNEQFF. The CDR3 DNA sequence: TGTGCCAGCAGTTACTCTCGGGACGTGGGGAATGAGCAGTTCTTC.

The chain combines TRBV7-2 with TRBJ1-4; no firm D call. This CDR3 contains 13 residues. Trimming shortened V by 3 bases and J by 8 bases, and 10 bases separated the two germline ends. From germline, CDR1 is SGHTA and CDR2 FQGNSA. CDR3 sequence (DNA): TGTGCCAGCAGCTTTTTCCGGTGGGAAAAACTGTTTTTT. Its protein is CASSFFRWEKLFF.

This clonotype was seen repeatedly, ten times or more. The rearrangement joins TRBV12-3 or TRBV12-4 to TRBJ2-1; 7 bases are a match to TRBD2. J gave up 0 bases and V 6 bases, and 5 bases lay outside the gene matches. This CDR3 has 15 amino acids. CDR3 protein: CASSLGGSSYNEQFF. The CDR3 DNA reads as TGTGCCAGCAGCTTGGGCGGGAGCTCCTACAATGAGCAGTTCTTC.

In its sample, this clonotype was seen a few times. The chain employs TRBV20-1 and TRBJ2-1, with 12 bases identical to TRBD2. In germline, CDR1 is DFQATT, CDR2 SNEGSKA (reference sequence). J was trimmed by 7 bases and V by 2 bases; bases with no gene match: 3. The length of the CDR3 is 14 residues. The CDR3 region has the DNA TGCAGTGCTAGAACTAGCGGGAGGATTAATGAGCAGTTCTTC. It specifies CSARTSGRINEQFF.

The chain has TRBV10-3 and TRBJ2-1, with 12 bases matching TRBD2. V lost 6 bases and J lost 9; bases outside the gene matches: 3. Germline V lookup: CDR1 ENHRY, CDR2 SYGVKD. The CDR3 spans 13 residues. CDR3 protein: CAIRETSGSEQFF. CDR3 coding DNA: TGTGCCATCAGGGAGACTAGCGGGAGTGAGCAGTTCTTC.

This clonotype has just a few counts. The chain recombines TRBV20-1 with TRBJ2-1; TRBD1 is a possible D gene (5 bases). CDR1 and CDR2 from the germline V gene are DFQATT and SNEGSKA (reference sequence). Trimming shortened V by 3 bases and J by 10 bases, and 22 bases separated the two germline ends. The CDR3 loop spans 15 amino acids. The CDR3 protein is CSARALETAGKEQFF. The CDR3 bases are TGCAGTGCTAGGGCCCTCGAGACAGCTGGCAAGGAGCAGTTCTTC.

This clonotype was seen only a few times. The chain uses TRBV7-2 and TRBJ2-2; maybe TRBD1 (5 bases). Germline values: CDR1 SGHTA, CDR2 FQGNSA. Trimming removed 3 bases at V and 7 bases at J, with 9 bases between. The CDR3 has 13 residues. The CDR3 spells CASSFGHFGELFF. The CDR3 coding sequence is TGTGCCAGCAGCTTCGGACACTTCGGGGAGCTGTTTTTT. Full variable domain (outside the CDR3, taken from reference TRBV7-2 and TRBJ2-2): GAGVSQSPSNKVTEKGKDVELRCDPISGHTALYWYRQSLGQGLEFLIYFQGNSAPDKSGLPSDRFSAERTGGSVSTLTIQRTQQEDSAVYLCASSFGHFGELFFGEGSRLTVL.

This clonotype has more than one count but fewer than ten. J is TRBJ1-1 and V is TRBV6-5; tentative D call: TRBD1 (5 bases). Germline V CDR1 and CDR2: MNHEY, SVGAGI. This CDR3 is 15 amino acids long. V gave up 6 bases and J gave up 1 base, with 15 bases separating them. CDR3 bases: TGTGCCAGCAGGCGCTCCGGGACGGGGAACACTGAAGCTTTCTTT. Translation: CASRRSGTGNTEAFF.

The V and J genes are TRBV19 and TRBJ2-1, with 9 nucleotides matching TRBD2. This CDR3 region has 17 residues. Trimming cost V 8 bases and J 4 bases; bases outside gene matches: 15. In germline, CDR1 is LNHDA, CDR2 SQIVND (reference sequence). The CDR3 protein is CASSYGLAGGTYNEQFF. CDR3 nucleotide sequence: TGTGCCAGTTCATACGGCCTGGCGGGAGGGACGTACAATGAGCAGTTCTTC.

The rearrangement uses TRBV29-1 and TRBJ1-2; 8 positions match TRBD1. The V and J ends lost 6 bases and 5 bases, in that order; junction bases with no gene match: 5. The CDR3 consists of 12 residues. The germline V gene encodes CDR1 SQVTM and CDR2 ANQGSEA. The CDR3 spells CSVEQGEYGYTF. The CDR3 region has the DNA TGCAGCGTAGAACAGGGGGAATATGGCTACACCTTC.

The table lists this clonotype with a few counts. The chain carries TRBV28 and TRBJ1-5, with 7 bases matching TRBD1. The CDR3 has 14 amino acids. The trim removed 3 bases at V and 5 bases at J, leaving 4 bases unmatched. Germline V gene sequence: CDR1 MDHEN, CDR2 SYDVKM. The CDR3 DNA follows: TGTGCCAGCAGTTTTGGGACAGTCGATCAGCCCCAGCATTTT. Its translation: CASSFGTVDQPQHF.

This clonotype has more than one count but fewer than ten. The chain uses TRBV7-2 and TRBJ2-1; 7 positions match TRBD2. After removal of 5 bases from V and 8 bases from J, the junction contained 18 bases not matched to a gene. This CDR3 is built from 17 residues. Germline V gene lookup returns CDR1 SGHTA and CDR2 FQGNSA. The CDR3 region is CASSLGAPGGYLDEQFF. The CDR3 nucleotides read TGTGCCAGCAGCCTCGGGGCACCGGGAGGTTATTTAGATGAGCAGTTCTTC.

The J gene is TRBJ1-5, the V gene TRBV6-1, with TRBD1 as a possible D gene (6 bases). The germline V and J ends were trimmed by 6 bases and 6 bases, with 18 bases remaining between them. Germline CDR1 and CDR2: MNHNS and SASEGT. CDR3 length equals 15 residues. The DNA of the CDR3 is TGTGCCAGCAGAGCCTACGGGGGCAGCGGTCAGCCCCAGCATTTT. It codes for CASRAYGGSGQPQHF.

This clonotype was counted at least ten times. The V call is TRBV7-2, the J call TRBJ2-2; D gene ambiguous. CDR3 length: 15 residues. V was cut by 5 bases and J by 4 bases, with 14 bases left in between. Per the germline V gene, CDR1 is SGHTA and CDR2 is FQGNSA. The CDR3 nucleotides are TGTGCCAGCAGCGCAACTTGGTTTAGCACCGGGGAGCTGTTTTTT. Amino acids: CASSATWFSTGELFF.

This clonotype was counted between two and nine times. The J gene is TRBJ2-3, the V gene TRBV27, with D possibly being TRBD2 (5 bases). Trimming removed 5 bases from V and 4 bases from J, with 13 bases in between. The CDR3 extends over 14 amino acids. From germline, CDR1 is MNHEY and CDR2 SMNVEV (reference sequence). The CDR3 is CASSTYPEADTQYF. CDR3 nucleotides: TGTGCCAGCAGTACTTACCCGGAGGCAGATACGCAGTATTTT.

Only a few counts were recorded for this clonotype. V and J are TRBV7-2 and TRBJ1-2; 8 bases match TRBD1. V lost 2 bases, J lost 7 bases, and 6 bases stayed unmatched. Germline assignment: CDR1 SGHTA and CDR2 FQGNSA. The CDR3 runs to 14 residues. The CDR3 DNA sequence: TGTGCCAGCAGCTTAATGGACAGGGATGGTGGCTACACCTTC. The encoded protein is CASSLMDRDGGYTF.

CDR3 coding DNA: TGTGCCAGCGTCGGAGGGCCCACAGATACGCAGTATTTT. As protein: CASVGGPTDTQYF. The V and J genes are TRBV12-3 or TRBV12-4 and TRBJ2-3; D is perhaps TRBD2 (6 bases). The CDR3 runs 13 residues. Trimming removed 8 bases at V and 2 bases at J, with 11 bases between.

This rearrangement joins TRBV10-3 to TRBJ1-1; D may be TRBD1 (5 bases). Trimming stripped 3 bases from V and 5 bases from J, with 16 bases between. The CDR3 runs 15 residues. Germline V gene data show CDR1 as ENHRY and CDR2 as SYGVKD. CDR3 in DNA: TGTGCCATCAGTGACCCGAAGGGGCGGGGAACTGAAGCTTTCTTT. This encodes CAISDPKGRGTEAFF.

The genes are TRBV5-4 and TRBJ2-1; no firm D call. CDR1 is SGHNT and CDR2 is YYREEE in the germline V gene (reference sequence). Deletions cut 3 bases from V and 5 bases from J, with 12 bases between. The CDR3 is 14 amino acids. This CDR3 reads CASSSQDPDNEQFF. CDR3 coding DNA: TGTGCCAGCAGCTCCCAAGACCCCGACAATGAGCAGTTCTTC.

This chain joins TRBV9 and TRBJ2-1, with 12 nucleotides matching TRBD2. Germline values: CDR1 SGDLS, CDR2 YYNGEE. This CDR3 has 16 residues. The V and J ends lost 0 bases and 9 bases, in that order; junction bases with no gene match: 7. CDR3 in DNA: TGTGCCAGCAGCGTAGAACTAGCGGGAGGAGGGGGTGAGCAGTTCTTC. Translated: CASSVELAGGGGEQFF.

This clonotype was picked up many times. V is TRBV7-2 and J is TRBJ2-1, with TRBD2 as a possible D gene (7 bases). The CDR3 has 17 residues. Trimming removed 1 base at V and 5 bases at J, with 18 bases between. Germline V lookup: CDR1 SGHTA, CDR2 FQGNSA. The CDR3 DNA follows: TGTGCCAGCAGCTTAGAGGGGGAGGGCGGGGGACACAATGAGCAGTTCTTC. Its protein is CASSLEGEGGGHNEQFF.

This clonotype showed up just a few times. This chain connects TRBV6-5 to TRBJ1-2; 7 nucleotides align to TRBD1. The CDR3 loop spans 15 amino acids. CDR1 and CDR2 from the germline V gene are MNHEY and SVGAGI. V lost 3 bases and J lost 7; bases outside the gene matches: 11. CDR3 protein: CASSYHIPGGGGYTF. The CDR3 DNA reads as TGTGCCAGCAGTTATCACATACCAGGGGGAGGTGGCTACACCTTC.

This clonotype was seen repeatedly, ten times or more. The CDR3 nucleotides are TGTGCCAGCAGCTTCAAGGGGGGGAACTCTGGGGCCAACGTCCTGACTTTC. Its translation is CASSFKGGNSGANVLTF. The chain employs TRBV7-2 and TRBJ2-6; maybe TRBD2 (7 bases). V shed 3 bases and J shed 0 bases, with 12 bases lying between them. The germline CDR1 and CDR2 sequences are SGHTA and FQGNSA. The CDR3 loop spans 17 amino acids.

The J gene is TRBJ2-7, the V gene TRBV12-3 or TRBV12-4; 7 bases fit TRBD1. Germline trimming cut 3 bases from V and 6 bases from J; bases unmatched to any gene: 8. The CDR3 length is 14 residues. Written as DNA, the CDR3 is TGTGCCAGCAGTTTCTCGACAGGGAAAGGCGAGCAGTACTTC. Its protein product is CASSFSTGKGEQYF.

With regard to this clonotype: The junction and the germline gene differ at one end; a read error may be behind it. The genes are TRBV6-2 or TRBV6-3 and TRBJ1-1; 8 bases are a match to TRBD1. The CDR3 has 15 amino acids. Germline V gene lookup returns CDR1 MNHEY and CDR2 SVGEGT. As DNA, the CDR3 is TGTGCCAGCAGTGACTCCGGGACAGGGAACACTGAAGCTTTCTTT. Protein sequence: CASSDSGTGNTEAFF.

This rearrangement joins TRBV27 to TRBJ1-6, with D uncertain. This CDR3 comprises 14 residues. Germline V gene lookup returns CDR1 MNHEY and CDR2 SMNVEV (reference sequence). Deletions cut 3 bases from V and 8 bases from J, with 11 bases between. For the CDR3, the DNA is TGTGCCAGCAGTTTCTGGGCGCATGATTCACCCCTCCACTTT. It is translated as CASSFWAHDSPLHF.

This clonotype was counted between two and nine times. The chain recombines TRBV6-2 or TRBV6-3 with TRBJ2-4; D may be TRBD2 (6 bases). With 6 bases removed from V and 2 bases from J, the gap between germline ends came to 20 bases. Germline CDR1 MNHEY, CDR2 SVGEGT. The CDR3 totals 17 residues. This CDR3 reads CASSHGTRLWTKNIQYF. CDR3 nucleotides: TGTGCCAGCAGCCACGGGACTCGCCTCTGGACCAAAAACATTCAGTACTTC.